The 22 T cell receptor beta chains reported below all come from one sample, sequenced in a study of blood T cell repertoires in COVID-19. Profiling relied on immunoSEQ multiplex PCR, and the TCRdb table lists in-frame clones only, not all of them. The sample has tens of thousands of clones; more than 90% are singletons. Sequenced input: peripheral blood. These receptors all come from a human donor in a cohort sampled during active COVID-19.

The chain recombines TRBV4-2 with TRBJ1-4; 8 bases map to TRBD1. This CDR3 has 16 amino acids. Germline CDR1 and CDR2: LGHNA and YNFKEQ. With 4 bases clipped from V and 1 base from J, the junction kept 5 bases outside the gene matches. The CDR3 loop is CASSPGQGITNEKLFF. In nucleotides, the CDR3 is TGTGCCAGCAGCCCTGGACAGGGTATAACTAATGAAAAACTGTTTTTT.

This chain joins TRBV5-6 and TRBJ2-7; possibly TRBD1 for D (5 bases). V was cut by 4 bases and J by 3 bases, with 11 bases left in between. The CDR3 runs 13 residues. The V gene's germline CDR1 is SGHDT and CDR2 YYEEEE. CDR3 in DNA: TGTGCCAGCAGCCTTCGGACATTCTACGAGCAGTACTTC. Translating it yields CASSLRTFYEQYF.

The chain recombines TRBV9 with TRBJ1-2, with D possibly being TRBD1 (6 bases). The CDR3 totals 16 residues. Germline CDR1 SGDLS, CDR2 YYNGEE. Trimming pared 2 bases from V and 2 bases from J, leaving 16 bases between. The CDR3 region is CASSVHRDKKNYGYTF. CDR3 DNA sequence: TGTGCCAGCAGCGTCCACCGGGACAAGAAAAACTATGGCTACACCTTC.

The gene calls are TRBV4-2 and TRBJ1-6, with 9 bases aligning to TRBD1. This CDR3 is built from 16 residues. The junction had 6 bases not matched to a gene; V was cut back by 1 base and J by 8 bases. Germline CDR1 reads LGHNA; CDR2 reads YNFKEQ. The chain's CDR3 is CASSQGGQGSDSPLHF. In DNA, the CDR3 is TGTGCCAGCAGCCAAGGGGGACAGGGTTCGGATTCACCCCTCCACTTT.

The rearrangement uses TRBV30 and TRBJ2-7, with D maybe TRBD2 (5 bases). This CDR3 contains 14 residues. Germline V CDR1 and CDR2: GTSNPN, SVGIG (reference sequence). V dropped 2 bases and J dropped 0 bases, with 11 bases sitting between them. CDR3 residues: CAWSPGSTSYEQYF. The CDR3 region has the DNA TGTGCCTGGAGTCCGGGGTCTACCTCCTACGAGCAGTACTTC.

The table lists this clone with a few counts. V is TRBV27 and J is TRBJ1-6; a weak D match, TRBD1 (5 bases). Between the trimmed V and J ends, which lost 4 bases and 7 bases, there was a span of 14 bases. Germline CDR1 reads MNHEY; CDR2 reads SMNVEV (reference sequence). The CDR3 is 15 amino acids. CDR3 sequence (DNA): TGTGCCAGCAGTTCCTATGACCGGGGGAATTCACCCCTCCACTTT. This codes for CASSSYDRGNSPLHF.

The J gene is TRBJ1-4, the V gene TRBV9; 7 bases align to TRBD1. This CDR3 is 15 amino acids long. J lost 2 bases, V lost 4 bases, and 5 bases had no gene match. Germline CDR1 is SGDLS and CDR2 is YYNGEE. This CDR3 is CASSPHRGTNEKLFF. The DNA of the CDR3 is TGTGCCAGCAGCCCACACAGGGGCACTAATGAAAAACTGTTTTTT.

This chain links TRBV2 with TRBJ2-7; 9 nucleotides match TRBD1. The CDR3 extends over 13 amino acids. The V gene's germline CDR1 is SNHLY and CDR2 FYNNEI. Trimming took 4 bases from V and 3 from J; bases not matched to a gene: 1. CDR3 in DNA: TGTGCCAGCAGTGCGGACAGGGGCTACGAGCAGTACTTC. Its translation is CASSADRGYEQYF.

This rearrangement joins TRBV10-3 to TRBJ2-5, with a tentative D call TRBD2 (5 bases). Germline loops: CDR1 ENHRY, CDR2 SYGVKD. V was trimmed by 6 bases and J by 4 bases, leaving 9 bases between them. The CDR3 covers 12 residues. DNA for the CDR3: TGTGCCATCAGGGACTCCTTAGAGACCCAGTACTTC. It encodes CAIRDSLETQYF.

This clone has more than one count but fewer than ten. The J gene is TRBJ2-7, the V gene TRBV10-3; D is possibly TRBD2 (5 bases). CDR3 length equals 15 residues. From germline, CDR1 is ENHRY and CDR2 SYGVKD. V lost 3 bases and J 3 bases, leaving 15 bases between the germline ends. The DNA for the CDR3 is TGTGCCATCAGTGAAGCTTCTCTGAGCGGCTACGAGCAGTACTTC. Protein product: CAISEASLSGYEQYF.

Written as DNA, the CDR3 is TGTGCCAGCAGCTTATCAGGGCATGAGCAGTTCTTC. Encoded protein: CASSLSGHEQFF. The J gene is TRBJ2-1, the V gene TRBV7-2; weak D call: TRBD1 (5 bases). The CDR3 is 12 residues long. Germline CDR1 reads SGHTA; CDR2 reads FQGNSA. Trimming removed 2 bases at V and 8 bases at J, with 7 bases between.

The chain combines TRBV7-3 with TRBJ2-2; 8 bases line up with TRBD1. This CDR3 comprises 17 residues. Germline assignment: CDR1 SGHTA and CDR2 FQGTGA. The V gene end was trimmed by 3 bases and the J gene end by 3 bases; junction bases not matched to a gene: 9. CDR3 residues: CASSFHPTGADTGELFF. The CDR3 region has the DNA TGTGCCAGCAGCTTCCACCCGACAGGGGCCGACACCGGGGAGCTGTTTTTT.

This rearrangement joins TRBV18 to TRBJ1-3, with 7 nucleotides matching TRBD1. This CDR3 spans 15 amino acids. The V gene's germline CDR1 is KGHSH and CDR2 LQKENI. The trim removed 6 bases at V and 2 bases at J, leaving 7 bases unmatched. CDR3 residues: CASSSTGATGNTIYF. CDR3 bases: TGTGCCAGCTCTTCTACAGGGGCAACTGGAAACACCATATATTTT.

J is TRBJ2-5 and V is TRBV9; D uncertain. The germline V gene has CDR1 SGDLS and CDR2 YYNGEE. This CDR3 is 14 amino acids long. Deletions cut 2 bases from V and 2 bases from J, with 10 bases between. CDR3 amino acids: CASSVGSFQETQYF. CDR3 DNA: TGTGCCAGCAGCGTCGGTTCATTTCAAGAGACCCAGTACTTC.

This chain uses TRBV10-1 with TRBJ2-3; 8 bases agree with TRBD2. V lost 0 bases and J lost 4; bases outside the gene matches: 3. The germline gives CDR1 WNHNN, CDR2 SYGVQD (reference sequence). The CDR3 sequence is 15 residues long. CDR3 coding DNA: TGCGCCAGCAGTGAGTCCGGGACTAGGGCAGATACGCAGTATTTT. Protein product: CASSESGTRADTQYF.

This clone was seen once. This chain links TRBV11-1 with TRBJ2-3; perhaps TRBD1 as D (5 bases). CDR1 is SGHAT, CDR2 FQDESV, per germline (reference sequence). This CDR3 contains 12 residues. V dropped 6 bases and J dropped 4 bases, with 8 bases sitting between them. The CDR3 DNA reads TGTGCCAGCAGTCAGGGCCCAGATACGCAGTATTTT. Translated: CASSQGPDTQYF.

The rearrangement links TRBV7-2 to TRBJ2-1; TRBD2 matches at 13 bases. Germline V gene sequence: CDR1 SGHTA, CDR2 FQGNSA. V shed 1 base and J 7 bases; nucleotides not matched to a gene: 4. This CDR3 spans 16 amino acids. In DNA form, the CDR3 reads TGTGCCAGCAGCTTAGTGTTGGGACTAGCGGGAAATGAGCAGTTCTTC. Protein: CASSLVLGLAGNEQFF.

The chain employs TRBV29-1 and TRBJ1-2; tentatively, D is TRBD1 (5 bases). V was shortened by 1 base and J by 7 bases, with 16 bases between the two germline ends. Germline loops: CDR1 SQVTM, CDR2 ANQGSEA. This CDR3 spans 14 amino acids. CDR3 in DNA: TGCAGCGTTGAAGTTGCGAGCAGGGACTCTGGCTACACCTTC. Residues: CSVEVASRDSGYTF.

J is TRBJ2-2 and V is TRBV4-3, with D possibly TRBD2 on 5 matching bases. Trimming shortened V by 0 bases and J by 1 base, and 9 bases separated the two germline ends. Germline V gene lookup returns CDR1 LGHNA and CDR2 YSLEER. The CDR3 contains 16 residues. The CDR3 is CASSQDLGGNTGELFF. The CDR3 DNA is TGCGCCAGCAGCCAAGATCTCGGAGGGAACACCGGGGAGCTGTTTTTT.

The gene calls are TRBV29-1 and TRBJ2-7; the D gene is possibly TRBD2 (6 bases). The CDR3 extends over 15 amino acids. The germline V gene encodes CDR1 SQVTM and CDR2 ANQGSEA. V lost 4 bases, J lost 2 bases, and 18 bases lay in between. This CDR3 reads CSVVVWLALTYEQYF. CDR3 bases: TGCAGCGTTGTCGTCTGGCTAGCGCTCACCTACGAGCAGTACTTC.

The chain uses TRBV2 and TRBJ2-1; D may be TRBD2 (5 bases). Germline V gene lookup returns CDR1 SNHLY and CDR2 FYNNEI. V gave up 7 bases and J gave up 0 bases, with 10 bases separating them. The CDR3 is 14 amino acids. The CDR3, as DNA: TGTGCCAGCACCGACTACACCTCCTACAATGAGCAGTTCTTC. Translated, it gives CASTDYTSYNEQFF.

The chain combines TRBV6-2 or TRBV6-3 with TRBJ2-7; 9 bases fit TRBD1. Per germline, CDR1 MNHEY and CDR2 SVGEGT. The CDR3 loop spans 16 amino acids. V dropped 4 bases and J dropped 1; count of bases not matched to a gene: 8. The chain's CDR3 is CASSFKPGQGSYEQYF. The DNA of the CDR3 is TGTGCCAGCAGTTTCAAACCGGGACAGGGTTCCTACGAGCAGTACTTC.